Listed below are T cell receptor beta chains from one sample, sequenced in a study of cytomegalovirus exposure and HLA in healthy donors. Clones were read by immunoSEQ multiplex PCR, and TCRdb kept only the in-frame ones, dropping some. The table has 120,000 or so clones, around 96% seen once. The sample comprised PBMCs. Source of these receptors: a man between 18 and 29 years old in good health and CMV-seronegative. The conserved cysteine and the conserved F or W are not part of the CDR3 here. A D gene is named only where the DNA matches it firmly.

v_call	d_call	cdr3_aa
TRBV7-7	TRBD2	ASSFGEGNTGELF
TRBV29-1	NA	SVEDRRYGTYEQY
TRBV11-3	TRBD2	ASSLGVAGVPGEQF
TRBV7-2	TRBD1	ASSLGGQGNTEAF
TRBV19	NA	ASSIQSPPGNIQY
TRBV6-5	NA	ASSNDRSSYNEQF
TRBV11-3	NA	ASSLGPGGNQPQH
TRBV5-4	TRBD2	ASSLMTSGRRNEQY
TRBV19	NA	ASSIRLGNTEAF
TRBV6-1	NA	ASSARSNANTGELF
TRBV6-5	NA	ASSYGLAKNIQY
TRBV10-1	NA	ASSYRNTEAF
TRBV5-4	NA	ASSLYSREKLF
TRBV5-1	TRBD2	ASSPGLAGYEQY
TRBV5-4	TRBD2	ASSLRTSGYNEQF
TRBV30	NA	AWSVQIIAKNIQY
TRBV5-4	NA	ASSTGVAGTNEQF
TRBV28	TRBD2	ASRPLAGSYNEQF
TRBV19	TRBD1	ATKDRGFAGELF
TRBV25-1	NA	ASSGGRGKTYEQY
TRBV10-3	NA	AINDGRGETQY
TRBV27	NA	ASSWGHLYEQY
TRBV7-8	NA	ASSLLTGRGEKLF
TRBV11-3	TRBD1	ASRHRQGAVETQY
TRBV10-3	TRBD2	AISTQEAGISEQY
TRBV2	TRBD1	ASSEAIGQVAYEQY
TRBV2	NA	ASSEQGLVEQF
TRBV21-1	NA	ASSKGGSWQPQH
TRBV4-2	NA	ASSQDRGTEAF
TRBV29-1	NA	SVERGGGYT
TRBV15	NA	ATSRTGTLAYEQY
TRBV13	TRBD2	ASSLPGLEIEQY
TRBV28	NA	ASTPVRNTGELF
TRBV28	TRBD2	ASTLWTSGKSGELF
TRBV5-4	NA	ASSLRGGAEAF
TRBV6-5	NA	ASSYKTVNTEAF
TRBV7-9	TRBD2	ASSLAGVRTDTQY
TRBV27	TRBD2	ASSSPTSPTYNEQF
TRBV27	NA	ASSLQGSTYEQY
TRBV28	NA	ASRKEDSRIEQY
TRBV27	TRBD1	ASSLQGQMNTEAF
TRBV9	NA	ASSAANRGNNEQF
TRBV7-3	TRBD1	ASSSQGAGTGELF
TRBV6-5	NA	AGHRLAQETQY
TRBV7-9	NA	ASTSTQVNYGYT